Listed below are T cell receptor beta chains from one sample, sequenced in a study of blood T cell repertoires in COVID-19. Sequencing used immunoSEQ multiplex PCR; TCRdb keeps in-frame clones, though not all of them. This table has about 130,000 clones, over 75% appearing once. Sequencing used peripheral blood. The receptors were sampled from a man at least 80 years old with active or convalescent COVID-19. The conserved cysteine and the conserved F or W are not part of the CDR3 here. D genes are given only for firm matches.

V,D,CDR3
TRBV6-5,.,ASSGSGNQPQH
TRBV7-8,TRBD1,ASSLVGQGSEAF
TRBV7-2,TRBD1,ASSPTGGGSPLH
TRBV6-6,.,ASRIIEENPNTEAF
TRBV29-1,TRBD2,SVDSGRIGYEQY
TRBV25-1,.,ASSGIGDIENIQY
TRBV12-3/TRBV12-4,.,ASSQGLYGYT
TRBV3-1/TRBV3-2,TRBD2,ASSPWTSGRTDTQY
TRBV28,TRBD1,ASSRPGTGDLEAF
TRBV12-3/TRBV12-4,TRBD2,ASINRAGGTQY
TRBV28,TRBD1,ASSSPRTGRNTDTQY
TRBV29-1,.,SVEQEGQPQH
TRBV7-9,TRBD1,ASSLQGAENIQY
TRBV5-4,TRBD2,ASSISSGAYEQY
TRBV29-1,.,SVTGTGPGANVLT
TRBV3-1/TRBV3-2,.,ASSQGETYEQY
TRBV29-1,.,SAGGSGQIAF
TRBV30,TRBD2,AWSPGLSSEQY
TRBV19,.,ASSIARATNEKLF
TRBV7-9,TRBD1,ASSLEQLRDRTYEQY
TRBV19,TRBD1,ASTQGGLMNTEAF
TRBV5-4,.,ASSLWETNEKLF
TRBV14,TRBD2,ASSLMTSGEQF
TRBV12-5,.,ASGQPTPYFYNEQF
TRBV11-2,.,ASSLDRGTFGEKLF
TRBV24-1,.,ATSGNYRGLDEQY
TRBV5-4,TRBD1,ASSMKRDRVSSNQPQH
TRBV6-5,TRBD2,ASRRRGGHEQY
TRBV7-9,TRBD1,AGTPRTGGQETQY
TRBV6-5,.,ASSSGLQGWEQY
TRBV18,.,ASSPEGDYGYT
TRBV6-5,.,ASSLGGVQETQY
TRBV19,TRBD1,ASLISGDRWGYT
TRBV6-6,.,ASSQVLIGADTQY
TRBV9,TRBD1,ASSEGWDSRHEQY
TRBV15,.,ATSRDLGGVDSPLH
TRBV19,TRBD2,ASSMIAGVSDEQY
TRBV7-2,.,ASSSLAKNIQY
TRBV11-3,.,ASSLSGVLDEQY
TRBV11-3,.,ASSPHRGTDEQY
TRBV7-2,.,ASSLGGPYNEQF
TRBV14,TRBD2,ASSYKAGGAYNEQF
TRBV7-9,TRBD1,ASSSDRVLIYEQY
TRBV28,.,ASSPRTRGNQPQH
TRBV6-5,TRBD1,ASSRTGGYGYT
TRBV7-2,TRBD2,ASSSGLAGVYEQY
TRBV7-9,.,ASSLRGKETQY
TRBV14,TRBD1,ASSVSRDRPNYGYT
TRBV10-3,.,AISERHRGETQY
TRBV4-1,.,ASSQGDISNTEAF
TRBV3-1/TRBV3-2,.,ASSQDLRGDNQPQH
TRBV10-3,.,AISESGNSQPQH
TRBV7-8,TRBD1,ASTLTGGRLYEQY